This paragraph reports one T cell receptor (beta chain). As yet, its antigen is unknown. The V gene lost 4 bases and the J gene lost 4 bases, with 8 bases spanning the gap. Germline V gene lookup returns CDR1 SNHLY and CDR2 FYNNEI. This CDR3 region has 13 residues. The sample is drawn from a study of beta chain features in type 1 diabetes. As every portion of the isolated RNA was reverse transcribed, the sequencing read expressed TCRB transcripts. Measured with immunoSEQ multiplex PCR; TCRdb has only the in-frame clones, and not every one. The sample contains 350,000 to 450,000 clones, around 12% of which appear only once. Study-wide results and caveats: VDJ junctions from type 1 diabetes patients carried fewer insertions and larger deletions. A moderate, significant TCRB CDR3 shortening appeared in type 1 diabetes across four CD4+ subsets.

The rearrangement uses TRBV2 and TRBJ1-5; the D is unclear. The clonotype was recovered from a woman between 18 and 29 years old with type 1 diabetes. Sequenced sample: naive CD4+ T cells from blood. The CDR3 sequence: CASSVEGNQPQHF. DNA for the CDR3: TGTGCCAGCAGTGTAGAGGGAAATCAGCCCCAGCATTTT.